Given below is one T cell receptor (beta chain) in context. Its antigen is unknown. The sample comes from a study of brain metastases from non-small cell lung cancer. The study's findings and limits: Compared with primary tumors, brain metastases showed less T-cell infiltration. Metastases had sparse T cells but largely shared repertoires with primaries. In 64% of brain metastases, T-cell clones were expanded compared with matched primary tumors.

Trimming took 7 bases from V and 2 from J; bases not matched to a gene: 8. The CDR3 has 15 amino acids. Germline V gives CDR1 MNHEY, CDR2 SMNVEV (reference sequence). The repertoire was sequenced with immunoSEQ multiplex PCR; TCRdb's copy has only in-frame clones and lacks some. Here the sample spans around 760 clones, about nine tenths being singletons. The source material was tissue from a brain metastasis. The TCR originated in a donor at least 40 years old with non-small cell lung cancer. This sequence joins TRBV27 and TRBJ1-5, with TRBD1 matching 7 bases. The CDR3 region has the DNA TGTGCCAGCAAACCACTGGGACAGCGCAATCAGCCCCAGCATTTT. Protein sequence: CASKPLGQRNQPQHF.